Each of the 8 T cell receptor beta chains below was sequenced from the same sample in a study of blood T cell repertoires in COVID-19. Some clones are missing from TCRdb's copy, which holds only in-frame ones; the method was immunoSEQ multiplex PCR. The sample holds under 35,000 clones; roughly 80% are singletons and the top ten take around a third. Sequencing used peripheral blood. The receptors stem from a man aged 80 or over with acute or convalescent COVID-19.

This chain links TRBV9 with TRBJ2-5, with 11 bases identical to TRBD1. Looked up from germline, CDR1 is SGDLS and CDR2 is YYNGEE. V dropped 4 bases and J dropped 5; count of bases not matched to a gene: 19. The CDR3 has 19 residues. The CDR3 reads CASSRATPYGTGGEETQYF. DNA of the CDR3: TGTGCCAGCAGCCGAGCTACCCCTTACGGGACAGGGGGTGAGGAGACCCAGTACTTC.

The chain employs TRBV4-3 and TRBJ2-7; 8 bases fit TRBD1. The CDR3 runs to 14 residues. The V gene's germline CDR1 is LGHNA and CDR2 YSLEER. The V and J ends lost 1 base and 4 bases, in that order; junction bases with no gene match: 3. In nucleotides, the CDR3 is TGCGCCAGCAGCCAAGGGACAGGGATTTACGAGCAGTACTTC. Protein sequence: CASSQGTGIYEQYF.

The V gene is TRBV4-3, the J gene TRBJ2-3; D may be TRBD2 (6 bases). Trimming shortened V by 2 bases and J by 6 bases, and 15 bases separated the two germline ends. The CDR3 covers 15 residues. CDR1 LGHNA and CDR2 YSLEER come from the germline V gene. The CDR3 DNA reads as TGCGCCAGCAGCCAAATATACCGGGGAGGCGATACGCAGTATTTT. Residues: CASSQIYRGGDTQYF.

This clone appeared once. The gene calls are TRBV6-5 and TRBJ2-3; 15 bases match TRBD2. The length of the CDR3 is 15 residues. The junction had 6 bases not matched to a gene; V was cut back by 10 bases and J by 4 bases. The germline V gene encodes CDR1 MNHEY and CDR2 SVGAGI. Written as DNA, the CDR3 is TGTGCCATCTCAAGGACTAGCGGGAGGGCAGATACGCAGTATTTT. Translating it yields CAISRTSGRADTQYF.

The chain couples TRBV6-5 to TRBJ2-3, with TRBD2 matching over 8 bases. The CDR3 covers 14 residues. The J segment lost 4 bases and the V segment lost 9 bases, leaving 9 bases of the junction unmatched. From germline, CDR1 is MNHEY and CDR2 SVGAGI. CDR3 region: CASSGIAGPDTQYF. In DNA form, the CDR3 reads TGTGCCAGTAGCGGGATAGCGGGACCAGATACGCAGTATTTT.

The chain recombines TRBV10-3 with TRBJ2-1; 8 bases are shared with TRBD1. There are 16 residues in the CDR3. CDR1 and CDR2 (germline): ENHRY, SYGVKD. J lost 11 bases, V lost 4 bases, and 16 bases had no gene match. The CDR3 nucleotides read TGTGCCATCAGTGGTGACAGGGGACGAGCCGCCACTAAGCAGTTCTTC. Translated: CAISGDRGRAATKQFF.

Judged by abundance, this clone is hyperexpanded. The genes are TRBV15 and TRBJ2-7; tentative D call: TRBD2 (6 bases). Germline V CDR1 and CDR2: LNHNV, YYDKDF (reference sequence). V lost 5 bases, J lost 7 bases, and 15 bases lay in between. The CDR3 loop spans 13 amino acids. CDR3 DNA: TGTGCCACCAGCCTCGGGGAGGCCGCTGAGCAGTACTTC. It specifies CATSLGEAAEQYF.

Only one count was recorded for this clone. The gene calls are TRBV6-5 and TRBJ2-7, with TRBD2 matching 9 bases. The CDR3 is made up of 14 amino acids. Germline V gene data show CDR1 as MNHEY and CDR2 as SVGAGI. After removal of 4 bases from V and 6 bases from J, the junction contained 7 bases not matched to a gene. The CDR3 protein is CASSSIAGAREQYF. The CDR3 DNA follows: TGTGCCAGCAGTTCTATAGCGGGAGCTCGCGAGCAGTACTTC.